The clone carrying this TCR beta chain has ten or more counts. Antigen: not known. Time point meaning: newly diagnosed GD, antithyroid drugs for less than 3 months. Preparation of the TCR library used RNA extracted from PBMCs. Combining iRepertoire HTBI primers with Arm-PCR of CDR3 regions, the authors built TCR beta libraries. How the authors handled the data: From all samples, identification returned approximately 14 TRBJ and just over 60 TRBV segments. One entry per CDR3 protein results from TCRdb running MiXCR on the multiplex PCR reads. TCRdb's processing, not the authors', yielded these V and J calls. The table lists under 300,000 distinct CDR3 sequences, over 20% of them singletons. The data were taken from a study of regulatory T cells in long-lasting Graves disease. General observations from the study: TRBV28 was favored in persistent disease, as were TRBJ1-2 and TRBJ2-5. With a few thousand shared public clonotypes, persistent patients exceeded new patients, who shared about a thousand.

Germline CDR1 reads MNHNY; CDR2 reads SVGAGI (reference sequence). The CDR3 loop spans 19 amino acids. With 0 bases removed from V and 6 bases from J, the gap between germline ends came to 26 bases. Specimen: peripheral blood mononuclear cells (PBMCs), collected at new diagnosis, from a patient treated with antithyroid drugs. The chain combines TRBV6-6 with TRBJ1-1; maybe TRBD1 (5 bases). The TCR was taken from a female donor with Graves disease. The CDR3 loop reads CASSYSRGKVKGDSAEAFF. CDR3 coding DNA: TGTGCCAGCAGTTACTCGAGGGGCAAAGTGAAAGGGGATTCTGCTGAAGCTTTCTTT.